The 24 T cell receptor beta chains below all came from one sample that was sequenced in a study of neoadjuvant nivolumab and ipilimumab in lung cancer. Clones were read by immunoSEQ multiplex PCR, and TCRdb kept only the in-frame ones, dropping some. The sample yields some 37,000 clones, about 88% seen once. This sample comprised peripheral blood, obtained before neoadjuvant nivolumab, alone or with ipilimumab. These receptors originate from an adult with non-small cell lung cancer.

The genes are TRBV7-9 and TRBJ1-5; D is unresolved. This CDR3 is built from 14 residues. Germline-derived CDR1 and CDR2 are SEHNR and FQNEAQ (reference sequence). V lost 0 bases and J 6 bases, leaving 9 bases between the germline ends. CDR3 loop: CASSLAEASQPQHF. The CDR3 DNA follows: TGTGCCAGCAGCTTAGCGGAGGCCTCTCAGCCCCAGCATTTT.

The chain links TRBV6-5 to TRBJ2-7, with TRBD2 matching 7 bases. CDR3 length: 14 amino acids. Germline values: CDR1 MNHEY, CDR2 SVGAGI. With 8 bases clipped from V and 2 bases from J, the junction kept 9 bases outside the gene matches. The CDR3 DNA sequence: TGTGCCAGCGGGACTATTAATTCCCCCTACGAGCAGTACTTC. Protein sequence: CASGTINSPYEQYF.

V gene TRBV9 combines with J gene TRBJ2-3; 7 nucleotides align to TRBD2. The CDR3 spans 14 residues. The ends lost 4 bases at V and 5 bases at J; junction bases unmatched: 7. The germline V gene encodes CDR1 SGDLS and CDR2 YYNGEE. The CDR3 loop reads CASSPGSGGDTQYF. In nucleotides, the CDR3 is TGTGCCAGCAGCCCCGGTTCGGGGGGAGATACGCAGTATTTT.

This rearrangement joins TRBV10-2 to TRBJ2-7; tentative D call: TRBD2 (5 bases). V lost 2 bases, J lost 6 bases, and 5 bases lay in between. This CDR3 is built from 11 residues. The germline CDR1 and CDR2 sequences are WSHSY and SAAADI. CDR3 region: CASSEGGEQYF. As DNA, the CDR3 is TGCGCCAGCAGTGAGGGAGGCGAGCAGTACTTC.

V gene TRBV11-2 combines with J gene TRBJ2-7; TRBD2 matches at 8 bases. CDR1 is SGHAT and CDR2 is FQNNGV in the germline V gene. CDR3 length: 15 amino acids. Losses at the gene ends were 1 base for V and 1 base for J; bases not matched to a gene: 3. In DNA form, the CDR3 reads TGTGCCAGCAGCTTAGTTTTAGCGGGGTCCTACGAGCAGTACTTC. Translating it yields CASSLVLAGSYEQYF.

The rearrangement links TRBV6-6 to TRBJ2-2; D unresolved. The ends were cut back, 8 bases at V and 0 bases at J, with 7 bases in the middle. Germline CDR1 MNHNY, CDR2 SVGAGI (reference sequence). This CDR3 has 13 residues. Written as DNA, the CDR3 is TGTGCCAGCCTCCGTCCGAACACCGGGGAGCTGTTTTTT. Amino acid sequence: CASLRPNTGELFF.

The rearrangement joins TRBV27 to TRBJ2-7; the match to TRBD1 covers 11 bases. The CDR3 extends over 16 amino acids. The V gene end was trimmed by 6 bases and the J gene end by 3 bases; junction bases not matched to a gene: 10. Germline CDR1 MNHEY, CDR2 SMNVEV (reference sequence). Here the CDR3 reads CASSRPRDRGIYEQYF. CDR3 in DNA: TGTGCCAGCAGCCGCCCCCGGGACAGGGGGATCTACGAGCAGTACTTC.

This sequence joins TRBV7-3 and TRBJ2-5; tentative D call: TRBD2 (6 bases). Germline CDR1 SGHTA, CDR2 FQGTGA. V lost 4 bases to trimming and J lost 1 base, with 13 bases between them. This CDR3 is 15 amino acids long. The CDR3 region has the DNA TGTGCCAGCAGCTCGAACCGGGAGTCCCAAGAGACCCAGTACTTC. Protein sequence: CASSSNRESQETQYF.

This chain joins TRBV28 and TRBJ1-1, with D hard to call. Germline lookup yields CDR1 MDHEN and CDR2 SYDVKM. The V end lost 7 bases, the J end lost 5 bases, and 20 bases lay between the germline ends. The CDR3 covers 15 residues. CDR3 bases: TGTGCCAGCACTACTGGCGGGTCAGGAAATACTGAAGCTTTCTTT. It is translated as CASTTGGSGNTEAFF. Full variable domain (remainder filled in from reference TRBV28 and TRBJ1-1): DVKVTQSSRYLVKRTGEKVFLECVQDMDHENMFWYRQDPGLGLRLIYFSYDVKMKEKGDIPEGYSVSREKKERFSLILESASTNQTSMYLCASTTGGSGNTEAFFGQGTRLTVV.

The gene calls are TRBV9 and TRBJ2-1, with 11 bases fitting TRBD1. The V gene's germline CDR1 is SGDLS and CDR2 YYNGEE. V was pared by 3 bases and J by 4 bases, with 9 bases of the junction left unmatched. The CDR3 covers 17 residues. The CDR3 nucleotides read TGTGCCAGCAGCGGTGGGACAGGGGGTCCCCCATACAATGAGCAGTTCTTC. The encoded protein is CASSGGTGGPPYNEQFF.

The rearrangement uses TRBV4-2 and TRBJ2-7, with 15 bases identical to TRBD2. V gave up 3 bases and J gave up 6 bases; unmatched junction bases: 6. The CDR3 spans 16 residues. Germline-derived CDR1 and CDR2 are LGHNA and YNFKEQ. The DNA of the CDR3 is TGTGCCAGCAGCCAGGGGACTAGCGGGAGGCAGGGCGAGCAGTACTTC. Its translation is CASSQGTSGRQGEQYF.

The chain links TRBV19 to TRBJ1-1, with TRBD1 as a possible D gene (6 bases). CDR3 length: 14 residues. The germline V gene encodes CDR1 LNHDA and CDR2 SQIVND (reference sequence). Trimming cost V 0 bases and J 7 bases, with 12 bases left between them. CDR3 sequence reads: CASSIDSRGIEAFF. The CDR3 nucleotides are TGTGCCAGTAGTATAGATTCCAGGGGTATTGAAGCTTTCTTT. Complete variable domain (other parts from reference TRBV19 and TRBJ1-1): DGGITQSPKYLFRKEGQNVTLSCEQNLNHDAMYWYRQDPGQGLRLIYYSQIVNDFQKGDIAEGYSVSREKKESFPLTVTSAQKNPTAFYLCASSIDSRGIEAFFGQGTRLTVV.

This clone showed up just once. The chain employs TRBV30 and TRBJ2-2; a weak D match, TRBD2 (5 bases). This CDR3 is 17 amino acids long. The V end lost 3 bases, the J end lost 4 bases, and 21 bases lay between the germline ends. Germline V lookup: CDR1 GTSNPN, CDR2 SVGIG (reference sequence). CDR3 residues: CAWSASLGSRGTGELFF. The CDR3 DNA follows: TGTGCCTGGAGCGCATCCTTGGGTAGCCGGGGCACCGGGGAGCTGTTTTTT.

V usage is TRBV10-1 and J usage is TRBJ2-3; D is uncertain. Trimming pared 3 bases from V and 2 bases from J, leaving 12 bases between. The germline CDR1 and CDR2 sequences are WNHNN and SYGVQD (reference sequence). The CDR3 consists of 15 residues. CDR3 in DNA: TGCGCCAGCAGTGATCAGAAGGGTCCCACAGATACGCAGTATTTT. Translation gives CASSDQKGPTDTQYF.

The genes are TRBV29-1 and TRBJ1-1, with D possibly being TRBD1 (5 bases). Germline CDR1 reads SQVTM; CDR2 reads ANQGSEA. The CDR3 covers 15 residues. V lost 6 bases and J 7 bases, leaving 24 bases between the germline ends. CDR3 bases: TGCAGCGTCCAAAATGGCAGAAATTACGGGGGTGAAGCTTTCTTT. It is translated as CSVQNGRNYGGEAFF.

The chain joins TRBV30 to TRBJ1-2, with D hard to call. The V end lost 3 bases, the J end lost 4 bases, and 12 bases lay between the germline ends. Germline CDR1 GTSNPN, CDR2 SVGIG (reference sequence). CDR3 size: 13 residues. The CDR3 region has the DNA TGTGCCTGGAGCCTCTCAGAGGGCTATGGCTACACCTTC. It codes for CAWSLSEGYGYTF.

This clone was found once. The chain carries TRBV6-1 and TRBJ2-5; tentatively, D is TRBD1 (6 bases). Trimming took off 6 bases at V and 4 bases at J, with 12 bases between the two ends. This CDR3 region has 13 residues. Germline CDR1 is MNHNS and CDR2 is SASEGT. CDR3 sequence: CASRTGGVETQYF. For the CDR3, the DNA is TGTGCCAGCAGGACTGGGGGCGTAGAGACCCAGTACTTC.

The gene calls are TRBV5-1 and TRBJ2-3, with a weak D call TRBD2 (6 bases). CDR3 length: 16 residues. V was trimmed by 0 bases and J by 2 bases, leaving 13 bases between them. Germline-derived CDR1 and CDR2 are SGHRS and YFSETQ. CDR3 in amino acids: CASSLVSGHFTDTQYF. The CDR3 coding sequence is TGCGCCAGCAGCTTGGTTAGCGGACATTTCACAGATACGCAGTATTTT.

This rearrangement joins TRBV11-3 to TRBJ2-1; D tentatively fits TRBD1 or TRBD2 (5 bases each). Germline V lookup: CDR1 SGHNT, CDR2 YENEEA. Trimming took off 5 bases at V and 5 bases at J, with 10 bases between the two ends. The CDR3 spans 13 residues. The CDR3 bases are TGTGCCAGCAGCGAGGGACCCGACAATGAGCAGTTCTTC. As protein: CASSEGPDNEQFF.

The chain uses TRBV18 and TRBJ1-5, with D unclear. Per the germline V gene, CDR1 is KGHSH and CDR2 is LQKENI. V dropped 2 bases and J dropped 2 bases, with 7 bases sitting between them. The CDR3 is 14 amino acids. The CDR3 sequence is CASSPGGGNQPQHF. DNA for the CDR3: TGTGCCAGCTCACCAGGTGGGGGCAATCAGCCCCAGCATTTT.

This chain links TRBV6-5 with TRBJ1-5; D is unclear. Trimming removed 4 bases from V and 2 bases from J, with 6 bases in between. The CDR3 totals 13 residues. The germline V gene has CDR1 MNHEY and CDR2 SVGAGI. The CDR3 DNA sequence: TGTGCCAGCAGTTCCCAGCGCAATCAGCCCCAGCATTTT. Translated, it gives CASSSQRNQPQHF.

J is TRBJ2-7 and V is TRBV6-5; D possibly corresponds to TRBD2 (6 bases). V was pared by 6 bases and J by 4 bases, with 19 bases between. This CDR3 is 15 amino acids long. CDR1 and CDR2 from the germline V gene are MNHEY and SVGAGI. The DNA of the CDR3 is TGTGCCAGCAGCTCTCAGACGGGAGTGGAGTACGAGCAGTACTTC. Its translation is CASSSQTGVEYEQYF.

The gene calls are TRBV7-3 and TRBJ1-5, with D maybe TRBD1 (5 bases). The V end lost 1 base, the J end lost 6 bases, and 7 bases lay between the germline ends. Germline CDR1 SGHTA, CDR2 FQGTGA. The CDR3 contains 13 residues. CDR3 nucleotide sequence: TGTGCCAGCAGCTTAATTGGGGGTCAGCCCCAGCATTTT. Its protein product is CASSLIGGQPQHF.

V usage is TRBV6-1 and J usage is TRBJ2-2; 12 bases agree with TRBD2. This CDR3 has 15 residues. With V trimmed by 10 bases and J by 5 bases, 8 bases remained unmatched. The germline CDR1 and CDR2 sequences are MNHNS and SASEGT. The CDR3 is CATPRLAGDTGELFF. The CDR3 DNA is TGTGCCACCCCAAGACTAGCGGGAGATACCGGGGAGCTGTTTTTT.